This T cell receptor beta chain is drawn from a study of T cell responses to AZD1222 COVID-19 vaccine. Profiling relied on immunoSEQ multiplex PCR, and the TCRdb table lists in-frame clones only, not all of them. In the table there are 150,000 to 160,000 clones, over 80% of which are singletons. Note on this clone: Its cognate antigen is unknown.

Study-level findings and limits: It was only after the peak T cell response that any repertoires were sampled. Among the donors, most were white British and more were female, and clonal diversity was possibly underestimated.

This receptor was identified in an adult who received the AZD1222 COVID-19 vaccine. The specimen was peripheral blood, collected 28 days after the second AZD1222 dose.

The CDR3 bases are TGCAGCGTTGTATTGGGGGCGTCGAGTGAAAAACTGTTTTTT. Protein: CSVVLGASSEKLFF. This chain links TRBV29-1 with TRBJ1-4; weak D call: TRBD1 (6 bases). Trimming shortened V by 4 bases and J by 7 bases, and 16 bases separated the two germline ends. Germline values: CDR1 SQVTM, CDR2 ANQGSEA. The length of the CDR3 is 14 residues.